This paragraph covers one T cell receptor (beta chain) sequence. Its antigen remains unidentified. No base qualities exist here, and no much larger clone lies one base off it. Genomic DNA was isolated from the sorted cells so that the TCRbeta CDR3 region could be sequenced. TCRbeta CDR3 regions were sequenced using the immunoSEQ Assay. Here the immuneACCESS table is served through TCRdb, limited to in-frame sequences with V and J called. Missing clones are a known gap in these copies; in checked studies unresolved V genes cover under half, and the rest lacks a known reason. This sample holds 65,000 to 80,000 clones; 80% to 90% were observed only once. The top ten clones comprise under 2.5% of the sample. The source of the sample is a study of OX40 agonist ivuxolimab in advanced cancers. As for the study more broadly: Ivuxolimab, which targeted the costimulatory receptor OX40 (CD134), was an agonistic, fully human IgG2 monoclonal antibody. Intravenous ivuxolimab was administered to patients every 2 weeks at six dose levels: 0.01, 0.1, 0.3, 1.5, 3 and 10 mg/kg. Among the approximately 50 dose-escalation patients, around 20 had hepatocellular carcinoma, roughly 15 melanoma, 9 renal cell carcinoma and 9 head and neck cancer. In the dose-escalation cohort, around four fifths of patients were male, and the mean age was 60 years with a range of about 20 to 80. Prior anti-PD-1, anti-PD-L1 or anti-CTLA-4 therapy was permitted, and checkpoint inhibitors had been received by about 37% of dose-escalation patients. Partial responses occurred in three dose-escalation patients, of whom one had hepatocellular carcinoma and two had cutaneous melanoma. Peripheral TCRbeta sequencing aimed to test whether ivuxolimab altered TCR sequence diversity and caused clonal T-cell expansion. The paper reports the monotherapy dose-escalation portion (N of about 50 patients) of the phase I ivuxolimab trial. Broad study findings and their caveats: The antigen specificity of the clonally expanded peripheral T cells was not determined. After ivuxolimab, CD8+ T cells had more expanded clones than CD4+ T cells on average. Low levels of normalized T-cell clonal expansion were also shown by some nonresponding patients. At doses of 0.1 to 3.0 mg/kg, clonal expansion of both CD4+ and CD8+ blood T cells was observed from baseline to week 6. Partial responders in the 0.1-3.0 mg/kg groups had among the lowest normalized peripheral clonal expansion, especially among CD8+ T cells.

Patients with a history of autoimmune disease or receiving systemic immunosuppression were excluded from the trial. Peripheral blood for TCR sequencing was collected from all dose cohorts at baseline, on cycle 4 day 1, and on cycle 7 day 1. The samples were drawn from a first-in-human, open-label, multicenter phase I dose-escalation trial of ivuxolimab. Adults with locally advanced or metastatic melanoma, renal cell, hepatocellular, or head and neck squamous cell carcinoma were enrolled in the trial. Before TCR sequencing, CD4+ T cells and CD8+ T cells were sorted from peripheral blood as separate populations. The germline V gene specifies MDHEN as CDR1 and SYDVKM as CDR2. The CDR3 has 12 amino acids, counting the end cysteine and phenylalanine. Of the read, only the CDR3 DNA is kept; its 36 bases are in frame from base 1. Trimming takes 8 bases from V and 8 bases from J, and the germline ends sit 12 bases apart.

The receptor's source is an adult with an advanced solid tumor such as melanoma, head and neck, liver or kidney cancer. Rearrangement joined TRBV28 to TRBJ2-2; the D segment may tentatively be TRBD1 or TRBD2, each giving 5 matched bases. The starting material was CD4+ or CD8+ T cells sorted from blood, obtained in a trial of the OX40 agonist ivuxolimab. The DNA sequence is as follows: TGTGCCAGCTGGACTTGGGGGGGGGAGCTGTTTTTT. Translated, it reads CASWTWGGELFF.